The present T cell receptor beta chain was sequenced within a study of cytomegalovirus exposure and HLA in healthy donors. The length of the CDR3 is 16 residues. Per the germline V gene, CDR1 is SNHLY and CDR2 is FYNNEI. The J segment lost 4 bases and the V segment lost 6 bases, leaving 9 bases of the junction unmatched. Researchers ran the PCR with 60 Vbeta and 13 Jbeta primers. The protocol was immunoSEQ multiplex PCR, while the TCRdb copy is restricted to in-frame clones and leaves out a portion. Among 200,000 to 300,000 clones, approximately 81% were seen once, and the ten largest hold around 0.23%. Regarding this clone: Its antigen is not known.

The study, taken as a whole, reports: Among the CMV-associated chains, a few were confirmed in vitro as specific for CMV antigens.

The chain employs TRBV2 and TRBJ1-5; 10 bases agree with TRBD1. The sample was PBMCs. The receptor comes from a girl aged 2 to 9 in good health and CMV-seronegative. As DNA, the CDR3 is TGTGCCAGCAGCAGAAGACAGGGGGCTCAAAATCAGCCCCAGCATTTT. Its translation is CASSRRQGAQNQPQHF.